This T cell receptor (beta chain) was retrieved from a study of T cell repertoires in ileal Crohn's disease. At the level of the study: About half of patients got postoperative therapy: approximately 12 thiopurines, approximately 17 anti-TNF. Whole-study findings and limits: All patients with clonality above 26.8% had endoscopic recurrence. Active smokers at surgery had more clonal expansions than non-smokers.

Trimming stripped 2 bases from V and 10 bases from J, with 10 bases between. CDR1 and CDR2 from the germline V gene are SGHDT and YYEEEE. The CDR3 is made up of 13 amino acids. Comments on this clone: Its antigen is as yet unknown.

Assay used: immunoSEQ multiplex PCR; TCRdb lists only in-frame clones, some missing. The sample has over 1,500 clones; approximately 80% are singletons. This chain joins TRBV5-6 and TRBJ1-6, with D perhaps matching TRBD1 (5 bases). The sequenced sample consisted of ileal tissue. This receptor was taken from an adult with Crohn's disease. The CDR3 region is CASSFRQNSPLHF. CDR3 DNA: TGTGCCAGCAGCTTCAGACAGAACTCACCCCTCCACTTT.